This record concerns one T cell receptor (beta chain) sequence. The data were obtained in a study of blood T cell repertoires in COVID-19. About the research overall: Sources were T cells, B-cell-depleted T cells, or PBMCs; the material itself was cDNA or gDNA.

Assay: immunoSEQ multiplex PCR; the TCRdb copy retains only in-frame clones and omits some. The sample carries 350,000 to 550,000 clones, about 90% recorded once. The TCR comes from a woman younger than 30 with acute COVID-19. Sequenced sample: PBMCs or T cells enriched from blood (not recorded which).

CDR3 region: CASSPQGNSNQPQHF. The CDR3, as DNA: TGTGCCAGCTCACCCCAGGGCAATAGCAATCAGCCCCAGCATTTT. The chain carries TRBV18 and TRBJ1-5, with D possibly TRBD1 on 5 matching bases. V lost 3 bases, J lost 0 bases, and 9 bases lay in between. Germline V gene lookup returns CDR1 KGHSH and CDR2 LQKENI. This CDR3 region has 15 residues.